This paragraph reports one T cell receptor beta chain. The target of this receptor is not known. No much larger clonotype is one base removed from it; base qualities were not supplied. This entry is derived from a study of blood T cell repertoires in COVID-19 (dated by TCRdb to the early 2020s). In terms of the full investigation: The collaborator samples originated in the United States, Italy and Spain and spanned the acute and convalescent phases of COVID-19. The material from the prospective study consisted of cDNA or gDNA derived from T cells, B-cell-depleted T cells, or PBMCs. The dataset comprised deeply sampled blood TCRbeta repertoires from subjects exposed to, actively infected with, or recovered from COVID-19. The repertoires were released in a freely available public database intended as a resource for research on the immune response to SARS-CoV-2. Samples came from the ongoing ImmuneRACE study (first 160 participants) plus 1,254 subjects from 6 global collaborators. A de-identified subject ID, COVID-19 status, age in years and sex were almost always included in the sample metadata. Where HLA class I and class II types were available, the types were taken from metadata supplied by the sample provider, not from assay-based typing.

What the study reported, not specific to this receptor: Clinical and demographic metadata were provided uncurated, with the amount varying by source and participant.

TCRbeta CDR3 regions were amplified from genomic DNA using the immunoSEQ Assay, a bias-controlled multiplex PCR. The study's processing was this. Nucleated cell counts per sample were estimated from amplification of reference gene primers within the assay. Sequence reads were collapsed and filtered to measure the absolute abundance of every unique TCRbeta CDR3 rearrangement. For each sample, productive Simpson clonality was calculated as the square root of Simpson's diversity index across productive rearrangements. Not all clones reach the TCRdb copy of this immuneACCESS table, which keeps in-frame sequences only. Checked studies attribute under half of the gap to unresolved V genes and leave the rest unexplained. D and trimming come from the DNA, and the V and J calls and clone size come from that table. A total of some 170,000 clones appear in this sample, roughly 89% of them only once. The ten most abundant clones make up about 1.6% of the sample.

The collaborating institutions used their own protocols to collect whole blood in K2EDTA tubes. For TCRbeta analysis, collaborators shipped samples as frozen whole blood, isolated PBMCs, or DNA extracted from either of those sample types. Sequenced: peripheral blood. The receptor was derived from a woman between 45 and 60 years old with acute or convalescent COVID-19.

The DNA sequence is given as TGCGCCAGCAGCTTCCAGGGACAGGTGAGGGTAGATACGCAGTATTTT. Translation gives CASSFQGQVRVDTQYF. The chain couples TRBV5-1 to TRBJ2-3; 8 middle bases align to TRBD1. Taken from cysteine to phenylalanine, the CDR3 has 16 residues. Just the 48-base CDR3 DNA is kept, in frame starting at base 1. CDR1 and CDR2 are read off the germline V gene as SGHRS and YFSETQ. Trimming takes 2 bases off V and 5 bases off J; junction bases not matched to a gene: 10. Here the CDR3 is joined to the reference TRBV5-1 and TRBJ2-3 genes, and the full variable domain is: KAGVTQTPRYLIKTRGQQVTLSCSPISGHRSVSWYQQTPGQGLQFLFEYFSETQRNKGNFPGRFSGRQFSNSRSEMNVSTLELGDSALYLCASSFQGQVRVDTQYFGPGTRLTVL.